Reported below is one TCR beta chain. Its antigen is not identified. Noted time point: pre-sensitization, week 0. Sample treatment: therapeutic diphenylcyclopropenone sensitization with weekly scalp DPC. The data originate from a study of human T cells and chemical hapten exposure. Across the study: Skin on the upper inner arm, about 2 cm by about 2 cm in size, was sensitized with 2% DPC. In the roughly 24-week study, patients were dosed weekly with diphenylcyclopropenone on the scalp throughout.

TCRdb called the RACE reads again in MiXCR, with one record for every CDR3 protein. Of over 300,000 distinct CDR3 sequences in the sample, more than 4.5% are singletons; the top ten hold 2.5% to 3%. Study-wide points: Compared with pre-sensitization or healthy control sets, expanded TCRs clustered more.

After removal of 11 bases from V and 6 bases from J, the junction contained 15 bases not matched to a gene. This CDR3 comprises 15 residues. The clonotype was recovered from a woman in her 50s with alopecia areata. Some clones in this sample may be carry-over from other donors' samples. This chain connects TRBV12-3 or TRBV12-4 to TRBJ2-5; TRBD2 agrees at 10 bases. This material consisted of whole blood, taken in connection with sensitization to the hapten diphenylcyclopropenone (DPC). This CDR3 reads CACGGSGGAVKTQYF. In nucleotides, the CDR3 is TGTGCCTGCGGAGGAAGCGGGGGGGCCGTGAAGACCCAGTACTTC.